This T cell receptor beta chain was documented in a study of T cells in Graves' hyperthyroidism and ophthalmopathy. CDR1 and CDR2 from the germline V gene are SNHLY and FYNNEI. V lost 4 bases and J lost 0, with 15 bases in between. CDR3 size: 16 residues. Regions amplified from RNA transcripts were the TCR beta CDR3 regions. The study used the HTBI primer set for a first-round RT-PCR of the TCR CDR3. One entry per CDR3 protein, called by TCRdb with MiXCR from the multiplex PCR reads. The sample yields more than 350,000 distinct CDR3 sequences, roughly 17% seen once. This clonotype has a count of ten or more.

The clonotype was recovered from a woman aged 25 to 45 with Graves' hyperthyroidism that later progressed to Graves' ophthalmopathy. The sample taken for sequencing was blood. The chain joins TRBV2 to TRBJ1-1; a possible D gene is TRBD1 (6 bases). The CDR3 nucleotides read TGTGCCAGCAGTGTGGGGCAGGGGATCCTGAACACTGAAGCTTTCTTT. Residues: CASSVGQGILNTEAFF.